What follows are 17 T cell receptor beta chains derived from one specimen sequenced in a study of T cells in Graves' hyperthyroidism and ophthalmopathy. Researchers amplified the TCR beta CDR3 regions from RNA transcripts. HTBI primers drove first-round RT-PCR of the TCR CDR3. TCRdb re-called the multiplex PCR reads with MiXCR, one entry per CDR3 protein. The sample carries around 690,000 distinct CDR3 sequences, 15% to 20% recorded once. Sequencing was performed on blood. These receptors were collected from a man aged 50 or older with Graves' hyperthyroidism.

This chain links TRBV14 with TRBJ2-3; tentatively, D is TRBD1 or TRBD2 (5 bases each). V dropped 4 bases and J dropped 6 bases, with 20 bases sitting between them. The length of the CDR3 is 16 residues. CDR1 is SGHDN, CDR2 FVKESK, per germline. Written as DNA, the CDR3 is TGTGCCAGCAGCCGAATGCCGGGACGCAGCGGTGATACGCAGTATTTT. It translates to CASSRMPGRSGDTQYF.

There are many counts of this clonotype. The chain employs TRBV28 and TRBJ1-2; TRBD1 matches at 7 bases. Unmatched junction bases numbered 11, after V lost 8 bases and J lost 5 bases. The CDR3 spans 14 residues. Germline loops: CDR1 MDHEN, CDR2 SYDVKM. DNA for the CDR3: TGTGCCAGCCGATCGACAGGGTCGATTTATGGCTACACCTTC. Encoded protein: CASRSTGSIYGYTF.

This clonotype was observed a handful of times. The chain combines TRBV6-2 or TRBV6-3 with TRBJ2-3; D not resolved. The germline V gene encodes CDR1 MNHEY and CDR2 SVGEGT. Trimming shortened V by 0 bases and J by 1 base, and 5 bases separated the two germline ends. The CDR3 consists of 14 residues. This chain's CDR3 is CASSYSAGTDTQYF. The CDR3 region has the DNA TGTGCCAGCAGTTACTCGGCGGGCACAGATACGCAGTATTTT.

This clonotype was counted at least ten times. This chain uses TRBV2 with TRBJ2-1; D may correspond to TRBD1 or TRBD2 (6 bases each). The V end was cut by 6 bases, the J end by 3 bases, with 15 bases between. Germline CDR1 and CDR2: SNHLY and FYNNEI. The CDR3 spans 15 residues. This chain's CDR3 is CASRPGAPIYNEQFF. DNA for the CDR3: TGTGCCAGCAGACCGGGGGCACCGATCTACAATGAGCAGTTCTTC.

This clonotype has only a few counts. The CDR3 protein is CAGGDRGSYNEQFF. Here the CDR3 DNA reads TGTGCCGGCGGTGACAGGGGTTCGTACAATGAGCAGTTCTTC. The chain links TRBV28 to TRBJ2-1, with 8 bases fitting TRBD1. The CDR3 length is 14 residues. The germline V gene encodes CDR1 MDHEN and CDR2 SYDVKM. V gave up 11 bases and J gave up 4 bases; unmatched junction bases: 10.

This clonotype was recorded at least ten times. This chain links TRBV20-1 with TRBJ2-1; TRBD2 aligns across 11 bases. The ends lost 5 bases at V and 5 bases at J; junction bases unmatched: 11. CDR3 length equals 16 residues. CDR1 is DFQATT and CDR2 is SNEGSKA in the germline V gene (reference sequence). The CDR3 nucleotides read TGCAGTGCTGGGGGGACTAGCGGAATTCAACACAATGAGCAGTTCTTC. As protein: CSAGGTSGIQHNEQFF.

The chain is built from TRBV7-2 and TRBJ2-1, with no clear D. Between the trimmed V and J ends, which lost 4 bases and 6 bases, there was a span of 13 bases. The CDR3 totals 14 residues. Germline assignment: CDR1 SGHTA and CDR2 FQGNSA. The CDR3 DNA reads as TGTGCCAGCAGCTCCCCGCGCTACGTCAATGAGCAGTTCTTC. Protein sequence: CASSSPRYVNEQFF.

The chain recombines TRBV19 with TRBJ2-2; TRBD1 agrees at 9 bases. Germline assignment: CDR1 LNHDA and CDR2 SQIVND (reference sequence). Trimming took 5 bases from V and 3 from J; bases not matched to a gene: 7. The CDR3 covers 16 residues. The CDR3 DNA is TGTGCCAGTAGTGACACAGGGGGCGCCGACACCGGGGAGCTGTTTTTT. Its protein is CASSDTGGADTGELFF.

This clonotype occurred many times. The V call is TRBV27, the J call TRBJ2-2, with TRBD2 identical over 14 bases. This CDR3 has 17 residues. Germline V gene lookup returns CDR1 MNHEY and CDR2 SMNVEV (reference sequence). Trimming removed 6 bases from V and 5 bases from J; junction bases left unmatched: 8. The CDR3 DNA reads as TGTGCCAGCAGCTTAGACGGGACTAGCGGGGGTACCGGGGAGCTGTTTTTT. Its translation is CASSLDGTSGGTGELFF.

This chain links TRBV29-1 with TRBJ2-3; D is ambiguous. CDR3 size: 14 residues. From germline, CDR1 is SQVTM and CDR2 ANQGSEA. The V and J ends lost 6 bases and 1 base respectively, with 14 bases between them. DNA for the CDR3: TGCAGCGTCGACGGCGGTTTGGGCACAGATACGCAGTATTTT. Translating gives CSVDGGLGTDTQYF.

This sequence joins TRBV29-1 and TRBJ2-2; D may be TRBD2 (6 bases). Germline assignment: CDR1 SQVTM and CDR2 ANQGSEA. V was pared by 5 bases and J by 5 bases, with 12 bases between. CDR3 size: 13 residues. The CDR3: CSVTAGGTGELFF. In DNA form, the CDR3 reads TGCAGCGTTACGGCCGGGGGAACCGGGGAGCTGTTTTTT.

In this sample, this clonotype turned up many times. The chain joins TRBV6-1 to TRBJ1-1; 9 bases line up with TRBD1. V gave up 7 bases and J gave up 1 base; unmatched junction bases: 7. Germline CDR1 and CDR2: MNHNS and SASEGT. CDR3 length: 15 amino acids. Written as DNA, the CDR3 is TGTGCCAGCAATCCGGGACAGGGCAGGAACACTGAAGCTTTCTTT. As protein: CASNPGQGRNTEAFF.

This clonotype was seen ten or more times. This chain joins TRBV24-1 and TRBJ2-7; 8 nucleotides match TRBD1. The junction had 6 bases not matched to a gene; V was cut back by 3 bases and J by 6 bases. CDR3 length: 14 amino acids. CDR1 and CDR2 (germline): KGHDR, SFDVKD. The CDR3 nucleotides read TGTGCCACCAGTGATACCGGACAGGGAAGCGAGCAGTACTTC. Translation gives CATSDTGQGSEQYF.

As to this clonotype: This may be a read error: a much more frequent sequence differs by one nucleotide. This CDR3 is missing its conserved last phenylalanine or tryptophan, likely due to a read error. The chain carries TRBV19 and TRBJ1-1, with D possibly TRBD1 on 5 matching bases. CDR3 size: 15 residues. CDR1 is LNHDA, CDR2 SQIVND, per germline (reference sequence). V lost 3 bases and J lost 4, with 15 bases in between. The DNA of the CDR3 is TGTGCCAGTAGTATGGGAGGCGGGGGTTCCACTGAAGCTTTCCTT. This encodes CASSMGGGGSTEAFL.

At least ten counts were recorded for this clonotype. The chain uses TRBV9 and TRBJ2-7; D is possibly TRBD1 or TRBD2 (6 bases each). CDR3 size: 15 residues. Trimming removed 0 bases from V and 6 bases from J, with 16 bases in between. Per the germline V gene, CDR1 is SGDLS and CDR2 is YYNGEE. The CDR3 nucleotides are TGTGCCAGCAGCGTAGGAACTAGCCTAGGGGGCGAGCAGTACTTC. As protein: CASSVGTSLGGEQYF.

This clonotype was seen more than once but under ten times. The genes are TRBV30 and TRBJ1-5; TRBD1 agrees at 7 bases. Trimming took 5 bases from V and 0 from J; bases not matched to a gene: 4. The germline CDR1 and CDR2 sequences are GTSNPN and SVGIG (reference sequence). The CDR3 contains 14 residues. Here the CDR3 reads CAWGGQISNQPQHF. For the CDR3, the DNA is TGTGCCTGGGGGGGACAGATTAGCAATCAGCCCCAGCATTTT.

This clonotype was seen more than once but under ten times. The J gene is TRBJ1-5, the V gene TRBV7-8; D possibly corresponds to TRBD1 (5 bases). There are 14 residues in the CDR3. Trimming left V 1 base short and J 11 bases short, with 15 bases between. Germline V gene sequence: CDR1 SGHVS, CDR2 FQNEAQ. CDR3 region: CASSLEQDGLTQHF. The CDR3 coding sequence is TGTGCCAGCAGCTTAGAACAGGACGGTTTGACCCAGCATTTT.